The rows below give T cell receptor beta chains drawn from one sample of a study of blood T cell repertoires in COVID-19. TCRdb's table, derived via immunoSEQ multiplex PCR, lists solely in-frame clones and lacks some. Among approximately 250,000 clones listed, 88% were seen once. The sequencing input was PBMCs or T cells enriched from blood (not recorded which). These receptors originate from a woman aged 35 to 49 with acute COVID-19. CDR3s include the opening cysteine and the closing phenylalanine or tryptophan. A D gene is named only where the DNA matches it firmly. A clone size is listed for some rows: how often the clone was seen (once, few, many), or a class if it is expanded.

abundance	v_gene	j_gene	d_gene	CDR3aa	CDR3nt
.	TRBV19	TRBJ1-5	.	CASSIDDETARNQPQHF	TGTGCCAGTAGTATAGATGACGAGACAGCTCGCAATCAGCCCCAGCATTTT
once	TRBV5-6	TRBJ2-1	.	CASSITSSYNEQFF	TGTGCCAGCAGCATTACTAGCTCCTACAATGAGCAGTTCTTC
.	TRBV21-1	TRBJ2-1	.	CARGGKRENLGSYNEQFF	TGTGCCAGGGGGGGGAAGCGGGAGAATTTAGGGTCGTACAATGAGCAGTTCTTC
.	TRBV9	TRBJ2-1	.	CASSVSGNEQFF	TGTGCCAGCAGCGTCAGCGGCAATGAGCAGTTCTTC
.	TRBV11-3	TRBJ1-1	TRBD1	CASSLRDRGMDTEAFF	TGTGCCAGCAGCTTACGGGACAGGGGGATGGACACTGAAGCTTTCTTT
.	TRBV28	TRBJ2-7	TRBD2	CATRGDSSYYEQYF	TGTGCCACACGGGGGGACTCGTCCTACTACGAGCAGTACTTC
.	TRBV10-3	TRBJ1-5	TRBD1	CAISGQGGNQPQHF	TGTGCCATCAGTGGACAGGGTGGCAATCAGCCCCAGCATTTT
.	TRBV10-3	TRBJ1-1	.	CATRGTPAWGTEAFF	TGTGCCACGAGGGGGACGCCGGCTTGGGGCACTGAAGCTTTCTTT
.	TRBV2	TRBJ1-1	.	CASLSGGGSEAFF	TGTGCCAGCCTCTCTGGAGGAGGTTCTGAGGCTTTCTTT
.	TRBV18	TRBJ1-1	TRBD1	CASSSPTGGPFRAEAFF	TGTGCCAGCTCATCCCCGACAGGGGGCCCTTTTAGGGCTGAAGCTTTCTTT
.	TRBV6-1	TRBJ1-3	TRBD1	CASREGGLGNTIYF	TGTGCCAGCAGGGAAGGGGGCTTAGGAAACACCATATATTTT
.	TRBV18	TRBJ2-5	TRBD1	CASSPIRGYQETQYF	TGTGCCAGCTCCCCGATCAGGGGGTACCAAGAGACCCAGTACTTC
.	TRBV2	TRBJ1-2	TRBD1	CASMDRHGYTF	TGTGCCAGCATGGACAGGCATGGCTACACCTTC
.	TRBV24-1	TRBJ1-5	.	CATSGNREGQPQHF	TGTGCCACCAGTGGGAACAGGGAGGGTCAGCCCCAGCATTTT
once	TRBV5-6	TRBJ2-5	TRBD2	CASSPGTSGEETQYF	TGTGCCAGCAGTCCCGGGACTAGCGGAGAAGAGACCCAGTACTTC
.	TRBV28	TRBJ2-3	.	CASRSSAEGTDTQYF	TGTGCCAGCAGATCTAGCGCCGAGGGTACAGATACGCAGTATTTT
.	TRBV28	TRBJ2-3	TRBD1	CASRQGAGADTQYF	TGTGCCAGCAGACAGGGGGCTGGTGCAGATACGCAGTATTTT